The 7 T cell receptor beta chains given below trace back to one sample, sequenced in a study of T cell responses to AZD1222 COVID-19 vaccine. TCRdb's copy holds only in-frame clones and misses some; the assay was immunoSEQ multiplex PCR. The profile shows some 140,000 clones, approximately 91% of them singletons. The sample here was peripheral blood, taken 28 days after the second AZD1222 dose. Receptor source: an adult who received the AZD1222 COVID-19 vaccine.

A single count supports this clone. The CDR3 DNA follows: TGTGCCAGCAGCTTGGAGGGGGGGTACACTGAAGCTTTCTTT. Translating gives CASSLEGGYTEAFF. The V call is TRBV6-2 or TRBV6-3, the J call TRBJ1-1, with D possibly TRBD1 on 6 matching bases. This CDR3 contains 14 residues. Germline CDR1 and CDR2: MNHEY and SVGEGT. Trimming removed 6 bases at V and 3 bases at J, with 14 bases between.

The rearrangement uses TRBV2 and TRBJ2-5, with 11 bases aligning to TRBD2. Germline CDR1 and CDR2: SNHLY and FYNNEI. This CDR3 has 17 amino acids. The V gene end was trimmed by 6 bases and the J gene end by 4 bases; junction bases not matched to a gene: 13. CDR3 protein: CASSQSELAGAGETQYF. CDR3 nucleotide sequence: TGTGCCAGCAGCCAATCAGAACTAGCGGGGGCGGGAGAGACCCAGTACTTC.

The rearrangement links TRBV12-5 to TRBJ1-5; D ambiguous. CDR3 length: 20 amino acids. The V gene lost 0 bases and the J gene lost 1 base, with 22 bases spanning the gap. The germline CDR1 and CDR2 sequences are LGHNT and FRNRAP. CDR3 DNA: TGTGCTAGTGGTTTGGTAGAAGGAAAGGACGCCTTAGGGAGCAATCAGCCCCAGCATTTT. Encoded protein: CASGLVEGKDALGSNQPQHF.

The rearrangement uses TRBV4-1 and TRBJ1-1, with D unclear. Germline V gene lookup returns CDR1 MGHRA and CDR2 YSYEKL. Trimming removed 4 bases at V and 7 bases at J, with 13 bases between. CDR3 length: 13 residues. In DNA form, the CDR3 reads TGCGCCAGCAGCCGCGCAAGGTCAGTTGAAGCTTTCTTT. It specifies CASSRARSVEAFF.

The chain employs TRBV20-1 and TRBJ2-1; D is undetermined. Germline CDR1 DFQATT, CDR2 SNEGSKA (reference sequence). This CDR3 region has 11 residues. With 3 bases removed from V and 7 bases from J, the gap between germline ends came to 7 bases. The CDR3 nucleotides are TGCAGTGCTAGGTTCCAGAATGAGCAGTTCTTC. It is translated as CSARFQNEQFF.

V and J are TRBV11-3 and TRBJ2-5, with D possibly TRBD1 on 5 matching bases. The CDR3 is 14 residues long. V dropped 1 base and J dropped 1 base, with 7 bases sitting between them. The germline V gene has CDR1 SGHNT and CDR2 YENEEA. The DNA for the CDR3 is TGTGCCAGCAGCTTAGGGGGCAGCCAAGAGACCCAGTACTTC. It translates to CASSLGGSQETQYF.

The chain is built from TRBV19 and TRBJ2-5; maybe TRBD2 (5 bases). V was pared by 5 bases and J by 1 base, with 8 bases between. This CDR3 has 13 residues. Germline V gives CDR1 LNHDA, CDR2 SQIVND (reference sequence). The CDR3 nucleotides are TGTGCCAGTAGTGGAGGACCCCAAGAGACCCAGTACTTC. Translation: CASSGGPQETQYF.